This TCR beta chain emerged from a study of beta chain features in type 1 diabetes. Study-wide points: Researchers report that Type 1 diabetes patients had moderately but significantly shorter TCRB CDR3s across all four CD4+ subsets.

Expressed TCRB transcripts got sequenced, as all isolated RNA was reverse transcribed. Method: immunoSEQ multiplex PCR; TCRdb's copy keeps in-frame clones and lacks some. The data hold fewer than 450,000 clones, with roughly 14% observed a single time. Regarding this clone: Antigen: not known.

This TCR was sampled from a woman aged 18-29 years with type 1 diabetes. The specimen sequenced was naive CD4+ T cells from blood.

The CDR3 region is CASRRAGGLDQPQHF. As DNA, the CDR3 is TGTGCCAGCAGAAGAGCAGGGGGGCTGGATCAGCCCCAGCATTTT. V gene TRBV25-1 combines with J gene TRBJ1-5; 7 bases fit TRBD1. V gave up 6 bases and J gave up 5 bases; unmatched junction bases: 10. There are 15 residues in the CDR3. Germline CDR1 MGHDK, CDR2 SYGVNS.